The 25 T cell receptor beta chains below all came from one sample that was sequenced in a study of OX40 agonist ivuxolimab in advanced cancers. TCRdb keeps only in-frame clones here, not all; method: immunoSEQ multiplex PCR. The data show some 60,000 clones, 75% to 95% seen once. The sequenced sample was CD4+ or CD8+ T cells sorted from blood, obtained in a trial of the OX40 agonist ivuxolimab. Every receptor here comes from an adult with an advanced solid tumor such as melanoma, head and neck, liver or kidney cancer.

The chain joins TRBV7-3 to TRBJ2-5, with 7 bases lining up with TRBD1. V was clipped by 3 bases and J by 5 bases; unmatched bases: 6. Looked up from germline, CDR1 is SGHTA and CDR2 is FQGTGA. The CDR3 spans 14 residues. CDR3 protein: CASSLKGGDETQYF. The CDR3 nucleotides are TGTGCCAGCAGCTTGAAAGGGGGCGATGAGACCCAGTACTTC.

The chain couples TRBV5-5 to TRBJ2-7; 9 bases match TRBD1. Germline-derived CDR1 and CDR2 are SGHKS and YYEKEE (reference sequence). This CDR3 comprises 15 residues. J lost 2 bases, V lost 1 base, and 4 bases had no gene match. The CDR3 DNA reads as TGTGCCAGCAGCTTGAGCGGGACAGGGACCTACGAGCAGTACTTC. Translating it yields CASSLSGTGTYEQYF.

The rearrangement joins TRBV28 to TRBJ2-1; D not resolved. Deletions cut 8 bases from V and 2 bases from J, with 7 bases between. This CDR3 is built from 12 residues. Germline-derived CDR1 and CDR2 are MDHEN and SYDVKM. The DNA of the CDR3 is TGTGCCAGCCGCGGTGCCTACAATGAGCAGTTCTTC. This codes for CASRGAYNEQFF. Together with reference TRBV28 and TRBJ2-1, the CDR3 gives the full variable domain: DVKVTQSSRYLVKRTGEKVFLECVQDMDHENMFWYRQDPGLGLRLIYFSYDVKMKEKGDIPEGYSVSREKKERFSLILESASTNQTSMYLCASRGAYNEQFFGPGTRLTVL.

The chain couples TRBV2 to TRBJ2-3, with D perhaps assigned TRBD1 or TRBD2 (6 bases each). The germline V gene has CDR1 SNHLY and CDR2 FYNNEI. This CDR3 is built from 15 residues. With 5 bases removed from V and 3 bases from J, the gap between germline ends came to 15 bases. The CDR3 sequence is CASSRQGSGTDTQYF. CDR3 in DNA: TGTGCCAGCAGTCGGCAGGGGAGCGGGACAGATACGCAGTATTTT.

The J gene is TRBJ2-5, the V gene TRBV7-2; D is possibly TRBD2 (5 bases). V lost 1 base, J lost 4 bases, and 13 bases lay in between. This CDR3 region has 15 residues. The V gene's germline CDR1 is SGHTA and CDR2 FQGNSA. CDR3 in DNA: TGTGCCAGCAGCTTAGTGGGTACCGAGGGAGAGACCCAGTACTTC. It specifies CASSLVGTEGETQYF.

This chain connects TRBV4-3 to TRBJ2-3; 7 nucleotides align to TRBD2. The CDR3 is 13 residues long. CDR1 is LGHNA and CDR2 is YSLEER in the germline V gene. J gave up 6 bases and V 3 bases, and 3 bases lay outside the gene matches. The DNA for the CDR3 is TGCGCCAGCAGCCAGGGGGGGTCTGATACGCAGTATTTT. It specifies CASSQGGSDTQYF.

In this sample, this clone turned up once. The V gene is TRBV28, the J gene TRBJ2-5, with D possibly called TRBD1 or TRBD2 (6 bases each). This CDR3 has 15 amino acids. Trimming shortened V by 7 bases and J by 4 bases, and 19 bases separated the two germline ends. Germline V lookup: CDR1 MDHEN, CDR2 SYDVKM. CDR3 bases: TGTGCCAGCACTCCAACGGGGGCGCGAGGAGAGACCCAGTACTTC. Encoded protein: CASTPTGARGETQYF.

J is TRBJ1-3 and V is TRBV4-1, with D unclear. Trimming stripped 3 bases from V and 1 base from J, with 7 bases between. The germline V gene has CDR1 MGHRA and CDR2 YSYEKL. There are 14 residues in the CDR3. CDR3 residues: CASSHTGSGNTIYF. In nucleotides, the CDR3 is TGCGCCAGCAGCCACACGGGATCTGGAAACACCATATATTTT.

The chain has TRBV11-3 and TRBJ1-6; D is perhaps TRBD1 (5 bases). Trimming shortened V by 5 bases and J by 6 bases, and 8 bases separated the two germline ends. In germline, CDR1 is SGHNT, CDR2 YENEEA. This CDR3 is 13 amino acids long. The CDR3 coding sequence is TGTGCCAGCAGCCAGGGCATTAATTCACCCCTCCACTTT. It codes for CASSQGINSPLHF.

The chain has TRBV11-2 and TRBJ1-5, with D possibly TRBD1 on 6 matching bases. In germline, CDR1 is SGHAT, CDR2 FQNNGV. The V end was cut by 5 bases, the J end by 7 bases, with 18 bases between. The CDR3 spans 15 residues. CDR3 protein: CASSPTAGGSQPQHF. The CDR3 DNA reads TGTGCCAGCAGCCCCACGGCGGGGGGCAGCCAGCCCCAGCATTTT.

The V gene is TRBV18, the J gene TRBJ2-7; 9 bases map to TRBD1. Unmatched junction bases numbered 5, after V lost 6 bases and J lost 2 bases. The CDR3 totals 14 residues. The germline CDR1 and CDR2 sequences are KGHSH and LQKENI. CDR3 in DNA: TGTGCCAGCTCCTCCGGGACAGGGACCTACGAGCAGTACTTC. This gives the protein CASSSGTGTYEQYF.

V usage is TRBV28 and J usage is TRBJ2-7; D remains ambiguous. The germline gives CDR1 MDHEN, CDR2 SYDVKM. V was cut by 4 bases and J by 0 bases, with 7 bases left in between. The CDR3 runs 13 residues. The CDR3 loop is CASSSSGSYEQYF. The CDR3 region has the DNA TGTGCCAGCAGTTCGTCCGGCTCCTACGAGCAGTACTTC.

The rearrangement uses TRBV19 and TRBJ1-2; D is unclear. The CDR3 loop spans 17 amino acids. Trimming stripped 3 bases from V and 4 bases from J, with 21 bases between. CDR1 and CDR2 (germline): LNHDA, SQIVND (reference sequence). The CDR3 region is CASSIAYLSGRPYGYTF. The DNA for the CDR3 is TGTGCCAGTAGTATTGCCTATCTTTCAGGACGTCCCTATGGCTACACCTTC.

The chain employs TRBV11-1 and TRBJ2-7, with D possibly matching TRBD2 (6 bases). The V gene's germline CDR1 is SGHAT and CDR2 FQDESV (reference sequence). The CDR3 loop spans 17 amino acids. With 5 bases removed from V and 1 base from J, the gap between germline ends came to 21 bases. The CDR3 spells CASSQGGRGLLSYEQYF. CDR3 nucleotides: TGTGCCAGCAGCCAGGGAGGCCGGGGCCTACTTTCCTACGAGCAGTACTTC.

The chain has TRBV28 and TRBJ2-7, with unresolved D. Germline lookup yields CDR1 MDHEN and CDR2 SYDVKM. The ends were cut back, 3 bases at V and 6 bases at J, with 12 bases in the middle. The CDR3 covers 13 residues. CDR3 region: CASSLAGLSEQYF. For the CDR3, the DNA is TGTGCCAGCAGTTTGGCAGGTCTTTCCGAGCAGTACTTC.

This rearrangement joins TRBV7-3 to TRBJ2-1; TRBD2 matches 10 bases. This CDR3 has 19 residues. The germline V gene has CDR1 SGHTA and CDR2 FQGTGA. Trimming removed 1 base from V and 6 bases from J; junction bases left unmatched: 15. CDR3: CASSLRPGTGTSDSNEQFF. The CDR3 DNA is TGTGCCAGCAGCTTAAGACCCGGGACGGGGACTAGCGATAGCAATGAGCAGTTCTTC.

The V and J genes are TRBV7-3 and TRBJ2-2, with 7 nucleotides matching TRBD1. Germline trimming cut 5 bases from V and 1 base from J; bases unmatched to any gene: 4. Per germline, CDR1 SGHTA and CDR2 FQGTGA. The CDR3 has 15 amino acids. Here the CDR3 reads CASSATGVNTGELFF. CDR3 sequence (DNA): TGTGCCAGCAGCGCTACAGGGGTGAACACCGGGGAGCTGTTTTTT.

The gene calls are TRBV10-2 and TRBJ2-2; TRBD2 might be the D (5 bases). Trimming cost V 3 bases and J 6 bases, with 14 bases left between them. CDR1 and CDR2 (germline): WSHSY, SAAADI. This CDR3 region has 15 residues. The CDR3 reads CASSDRGFPPGELFF. The CDR3 DNA reads TGCGCCAGCAGTGATCGAGGGTTTCCCCCCGGGGAGCTGTTTTTT.

A few counts support this clone. This chain connects TRBV6-5 to TRBJ2-5, with 9 bases aligning to TRBD1. The CDR3 extends over 15 amino acids. The trim removed 0 bases at V and 5 bases at J, leaving 4 bases unmatched. Germline CDR1 and CDR2: MNHEY and SVGAGI. CDR3 nucleotides: TGTGCCAGCAGTTACTCGGGGACAGGGCGGGAGACCCAGTACTTC. Translating gives CASSYSGTGRETQYF.

The V and J genes are TRBV5-1 and TRBJ2-1, with 10 bases matching TRBD2. CDR3 size: 15 residues. Germline-derived CDR1 and CDR2 are SGHRS and YFSETQ. V lost 2 bases and J lost 9; bases outside the gene matches: 8. CDR3 DNA: TGCGCCAGCAGCTTAGCGGGAGGGGGTGCGGGTGAGCAGTTCTTC. This gives the protein CASSLAGGGAGEQFF.

This clone showed up just a few times. V usage is TRBV19 and J usage is TRBJ1-5; TRBD1 matches at 9 bases. Losses at the gene ends were 4 bases for V and 1 base for J; bases not matched to a gene: 8. Looked up from germline, CDR1 is LNHDA and CDR2 is SQIVND (reference sequence). CDR3 size: 17 residues. The CDR3 reads CASSTGTGMASNQPQHF. Here the CDR3 DNA reads TGTGCCAGTAGTACCGGGACAGGGATGGCGAGCAATCAGCCCCAGCATTTT.

The chain carries TRBV27 and TRBJ2-3, with 8 bases identical to TRBD1. V was clipped by 5 bases and J by 6 bases; unmatched bases: 7. The CDR3 length is 14 residues. The germline gives CDR1 MNHEY, CDR2 SMNVEV (reference sequence). This CDR3 is CASSANRGRDTQYF. The CDR3 nucleotides read TGTGCCAGCAGTGCCAACAGGGGGAGGGATACGCAGTATTTT.

The V call is TRBV28, the J call TRBJ2-7, with 10 bases identical to TRBD1. The CDR3 sequence is 15 residues long. Germline CDR1 reads MDHEN; CDR2 reads SYDVKM. Unmatched junction bases numbered 9, after V lost 6 bases and J lost 4 bases. The CDR3 spells CASRQTTGGLYEQYF. Here the CDR3 DNA reads TGTGCCAGCAGGCAAACGACAGGGGGCTTGTACGAGCAGTACTTC.

CDR3 nucleotides: TGTGCCAGCATCCTCGGGACTAGCGTGGGGACCCAGTACTTC. It translates to CASILGTSVGTQYF. The gene calls are TRBV7-2 and TRBJ2-5; TRBD2 aligns across 10 bases. The germline CDR1 and CDR2 sequences are SGHTA and FQGNSA. With V trimmed by 7 bases and J by 7 bases, 9 bases remained unmatched. The CDR3 is 14 residues long.

This clone came up once. The gene calls are TRBV28 and TRBJ1-4; the D is unclear. Germline assignment: CDR1 MDHEN and CDR2 SYDVKM. The CDR3 has 16 amino acids. Trimming stripped 3 bases from V and 0 bases from J, with 11 bases between. CDR3 bases: TGTGCCAGCAGTTTGACCGGAGATGCAACTAATGAAAAACTGTTTTTT. Translating gives CASSLTGDATNEKLFF.